These T cell receptor beta chains were read from a single sample in a study of follicular helper T cells after annual influenza vaccination. Libraries were prepared by immunoSEQ multiplex PCR; TCRdb keeps only in-frame clonotypes and omits some of them. The profile covers roughly 8,300 clones, with roughly 82% appearing a single time and around 1% taken by the ten largest. Sequences were derived from CXCR5+ CD38- circulating T follicular helper cells from blood, sampled on the day of influenza vaccination. Source of these receptors: an adult who received the influenza vaccine. The CDR3 runs from the conserved cysteine through the conserved F or W. The D gene is left open where the match is weak. Rows give clone size only sometimes, using once, few, many, or a class for an expanded clone.

d_gene,abundance,j_gene,v_gene,CDR3aa,CDR3nt
TRBD1,.,TRBJ1-6,TRBV6-5,CASSRQGSPLHF,TGTGCCAGCAGTAGACAGGGTTCACCCCTCCACTTT
TRBD1,.,TRBJ1-1,TRBV5-6,CASSHGGFRGHQIPEAFF,TGTGCCAGCAGCCATGGGGGGTTCAGGGGGCATCAAATCCCCGAAGCTTTCTTT
TRBD2,.,TRBJ2-2,TRBV4-3,CASSQDLVAGGLGTGELFF,TGCGCCAGCAGCCAAGATTTGGTAGCGGGGGGGCTCGGCACCGGGGAGCTGTTTTTT
TRBD2,.,TRBJ2-3,TRBV28,CASSLSGDSTDTQYF,TGTGCCAGCAGTCTTAGCGGGGACAGCACAGATACGCAGTATTTT
.,.,TRBJ1-1,TRBV19,CASSIIGAGSNTEAFF,TGTGCCAGTAGTATAATAGGTGCAGGGTCCAACACTGAAGCTTTCTTT
.,once,TRBJ1-1,TRBV5-1,CASSLVPGGTEAFF,TGCGCCAGCAGCTTGGTCCCCGGGGGCACTGAAGCTTTCTTT
.,.,TRBJ1-1,TRBV14,CASSPRGALNTEAFF,TGTGCCAGCAGCCCTAGGGGGGCTTTGAACACTGAAGCTTTCTTT
.,.,TRBJ2-3,TRBV2,CASSDRASTDTQYF,TGTGCCAGCAGTGACAGGGCTAGCACAGATACGCAGTATTTT
.,.,TRBJ2-3,TRBV11-1,CASSFGLGAKINTQYF,TGTGCCAGCAGCTTTGGCCTTGGGGCCAAGATAAATACGCAGTATTTT
TRBD1,.,TRBJ2-2,TRBV27,CASSWGQGNTGELFF,TGTGCCAGCAGTTGGGGACAGGGGAACACCGGGGAGCTGTTTTTT
TRBD1,.,TRBJ1-6,TRBV9,CASSVGTGLELSPLHF,TGTGCCAGCAGCGTGGGGACAGGGTTGGAGTTGTCACCCCTCCACTTT
.,once,TRBJ1-1,TRBV7-9,CASSLAGNPTEAFF,TGTGCCAGCAGCTTAGCGGGGAATCCCACTGAAGCTTTCTTT
TRBD1,few,TRBJ1-5,TRBV6-5,CASSDRGQPQHF,TGTGCCAGCAGCGACAGGGGTCAGCCCCAGCATTTT
TRBD1,.,TRBJ2-7,TRBV5-1,CASSSTGVVNEQYF,TGCGCCAGCAGCTCGACAGGGGTAGTCAACGAGCAGTACTTC
TRBD1,.,TRBJ1-1,TRBV10-2,CASTDRVRTEAFF,TGCGCCAGCACCGACAGGGTCCGCACTGAAGCTTTCTTT
TRBD2,.,TRBJ2-3,TRBV5-1,CASSYGLDYTDTQYF,TGCGCCAGCAGCTACGGACTAGACTACACAGATACGCAGTATTTT
.,.,TRBJ2-2,TRBV11-2,CASSPQATSTGELFF,TGTGCCAGCAGCCCACAGGCGACAAGCACCGGGGAGCTGTTTTTT
.,.,TRBJ2-1,TRBV7-9,CASSQGRLANEQFF,TGTGCCAGCAGCCAAGGGAGGCTAGCTAATGAGCAGTTCTTC
.,few,TRBJ1-2,TRBV18,CASSAQTGKANYGYTF,TGTGCCAGCTCAGCACAAACAGGGAAAGCTAACTATGGCTACACCTTC
.,.,TRBJ2-1,TRBV7-2,CASRTSLSGFEQFF,TGTGCCAGCAGGACTAGTTTATCTGGTTTTGAGCAGTTCTTC
.,few,TRBJ2-7,TRBV5-5,CASSFDPTSRREQYF,TGTGCCAGCAGCTTTGATCCGACAAGCCGACGCGAGCAGTACTTC
.,.,TRBJ2-5,TRBV27,CASSGGGSETQYF,TGTGCCAGCAGTGGAGGGGGGTCAGAGACCCAGTACTTC
TRBD1,.,TRBJ1-2,TRBV2,CAYKPGGRGRSNYGYTF,TGTGCCTATAAACCCGGTGGCAGGGGGAGATCTAACTATGGCTACACCTTC
TRBD1,few,TRBJ1-2,TRBV2,CASTVDRGGIYGYTF,TGTGCCAGCACCGTCGACAGGGGTGGGATCTATGGCTACACCTTC
.,.,TRBJ1-5,TRBV28,CASSTTRNQHF,TGTGCCAGCAGCACTACCAGGAACCAGCATTTT
.,.,TRBJ1-4,TRBV28,CASSFGGGNEKLFF,TGTGCCAGCAGTTTTGGGGGCGGGAATGAAAAACTGTTTTTT